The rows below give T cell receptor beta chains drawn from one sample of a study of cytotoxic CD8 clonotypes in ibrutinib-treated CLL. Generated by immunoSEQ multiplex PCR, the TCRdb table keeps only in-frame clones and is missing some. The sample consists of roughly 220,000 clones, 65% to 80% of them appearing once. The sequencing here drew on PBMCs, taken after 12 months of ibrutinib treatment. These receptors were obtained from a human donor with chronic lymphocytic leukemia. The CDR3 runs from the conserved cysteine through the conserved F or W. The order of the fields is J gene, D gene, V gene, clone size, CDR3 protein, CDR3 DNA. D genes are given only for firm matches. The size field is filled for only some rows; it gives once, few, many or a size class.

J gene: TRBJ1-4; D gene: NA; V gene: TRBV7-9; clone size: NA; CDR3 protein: CASSFTGNLNEKLFF; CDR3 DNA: TGTGCCAGCAGCTTCACAGGGAACCTTAATGAAAAACTGTTTTTT
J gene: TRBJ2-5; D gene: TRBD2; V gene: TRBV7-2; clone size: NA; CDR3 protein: CASSLPSGRADQETQYF; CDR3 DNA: TGTGCCAGCAGCTTACCTAGCGGGAGGGCCGATCAAGAGACCCAGTACTTC
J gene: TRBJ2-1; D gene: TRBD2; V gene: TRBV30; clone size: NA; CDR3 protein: CAWSVGGSIYNEQFF; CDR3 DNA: TGTGCCTGGAGTGTCGGGGGGAGCATCTACAATGAGCAGTTCTTC
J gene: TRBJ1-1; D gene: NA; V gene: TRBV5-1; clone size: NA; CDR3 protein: CASRNPGGTEAFF; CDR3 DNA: TGCGCCAGCAGGAACCCCGGGGGCACTGAAGCTTTCTTT
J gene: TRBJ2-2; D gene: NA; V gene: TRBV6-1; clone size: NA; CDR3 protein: CASSSNTGELFF; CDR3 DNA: TGTGCCAGCAGCTCAAACACCGGGGAGCTGTTTTTT
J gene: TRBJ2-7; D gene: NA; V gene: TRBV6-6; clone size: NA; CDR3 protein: CASSAGLSSYEQYF; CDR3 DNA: TGTGCCAGCAGCGCGGGACTCAGCTCCTACGAGCAGTACTTC
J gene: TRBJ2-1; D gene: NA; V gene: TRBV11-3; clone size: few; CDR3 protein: CASSLDRDNEQFF; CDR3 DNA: TGTGCCAGCAGCTTAGATAGGGACAATGAGCAGTTCTTC
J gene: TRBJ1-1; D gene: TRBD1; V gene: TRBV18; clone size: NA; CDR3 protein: CATGQARVAEAFF; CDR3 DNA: TGTGCCACAGGACAGGCGCGCGTAGCTGAAGCTTTCTTT
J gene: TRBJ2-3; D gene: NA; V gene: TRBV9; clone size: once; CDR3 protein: CASSVEVGDTQYF; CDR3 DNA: TGTGCCAGCAGCGTAGAAGTAGGAGATACGCAGTATTTT
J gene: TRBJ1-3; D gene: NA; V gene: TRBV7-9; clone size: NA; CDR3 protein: CASHTTRGYLGNTIYF; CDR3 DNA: TGTGCCAGCCACACCACCAGGGGATACCTCGGAAACACCATATATTTT
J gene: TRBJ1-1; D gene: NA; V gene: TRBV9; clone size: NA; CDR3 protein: CASTVVTGSEAFF; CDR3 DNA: TGTGCCAGCACCGTAGTAACGGGGTCTGAAGCTTTCTTT
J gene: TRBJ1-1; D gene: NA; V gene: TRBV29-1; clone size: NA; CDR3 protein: CSVVILLNTEAFF; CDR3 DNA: TGCAGCGTTGTAATCCTCCTGAACACTGAAGCTTTCTTT
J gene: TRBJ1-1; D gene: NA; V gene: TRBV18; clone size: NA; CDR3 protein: CASSPLSGVYTEAFF; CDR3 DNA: TGTGCCAGCTCACCACTCTCCGGGGTGTACACTGAAGCTTTCTTT
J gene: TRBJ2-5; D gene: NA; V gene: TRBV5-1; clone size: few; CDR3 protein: CASSLEFQETQYF; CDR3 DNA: TGCGCCAGCAGCTTGGAATTCCAAGAGACCCAGTACTTC
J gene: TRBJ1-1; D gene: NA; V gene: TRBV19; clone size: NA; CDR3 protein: CASSSQVNTEAFF; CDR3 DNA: TGTGCCAGTAGTAGCCAAGTGAACACTGAAGCTTTCTTT
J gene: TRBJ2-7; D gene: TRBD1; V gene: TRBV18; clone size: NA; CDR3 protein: CASSSGTGIYEQYF; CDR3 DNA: TGTGCCAGCTCGTCCGGGACAGGGATATACGAGCAGTACTTC
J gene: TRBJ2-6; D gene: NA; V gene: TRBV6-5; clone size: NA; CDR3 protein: CASSPPGGANVLTF; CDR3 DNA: TGTGCCAGCAGCCCTCCTGGGGGGGCCAACGTCCTGACTTTC
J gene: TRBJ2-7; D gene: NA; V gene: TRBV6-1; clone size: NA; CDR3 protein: CASSIYYEQYF; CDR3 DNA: TGTGCCAGCAGCATTTACTACGAGCAGTACTTC
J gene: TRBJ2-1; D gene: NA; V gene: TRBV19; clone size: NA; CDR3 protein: CASRGAYNEQFF; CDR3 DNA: TGTGCCAGTAGGGGCGCCTACAATGAGCAGTTCTTC
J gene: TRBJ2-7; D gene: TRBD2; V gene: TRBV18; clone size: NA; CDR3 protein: CASSPRPGGTYEQYF; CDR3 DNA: TGTGCCAGCTCACCAAGGCCGGGGGGAACCTACGAGCAGTACTTC
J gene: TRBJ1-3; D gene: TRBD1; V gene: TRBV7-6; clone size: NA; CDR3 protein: CASSLTQGAGNTIYF; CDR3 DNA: TGTGCCAGCAGCTTAACACAGGGGGCTGGAAACACCATATATTTT
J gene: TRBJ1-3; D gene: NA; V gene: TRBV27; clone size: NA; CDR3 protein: CASGATGNTIYF; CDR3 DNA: TGTGCCAGCGGGGCCACTGGAAACACCATATATTTT
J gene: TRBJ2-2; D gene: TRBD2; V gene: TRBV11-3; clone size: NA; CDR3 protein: CASSLSGAAGELFF; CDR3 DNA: TGTGCCAGCAGCCTTAGCGGGGCCGCCGGGGAGCTGTTTTTT
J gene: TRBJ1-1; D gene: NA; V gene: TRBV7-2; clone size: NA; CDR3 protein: CASSSYRIETEAFF; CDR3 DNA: TGTGCCAGCAGTAGCTACAGGATCGAGACTGAAGCTTTCTTT
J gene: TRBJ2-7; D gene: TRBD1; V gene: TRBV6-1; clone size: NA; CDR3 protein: CASSEALTGSDEQYF; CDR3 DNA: TGTGCCAGCAGTGAGGCCCTGACAGGGTCGGACGAGCAGTACTTC
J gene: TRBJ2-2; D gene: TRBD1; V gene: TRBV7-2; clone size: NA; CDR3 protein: CASSSGHRGQNTGELFF; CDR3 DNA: TGTGCCAGCAGCTCAGGTCACAGGGGTCAGAACACCGGGGAGCTGTTTTTT
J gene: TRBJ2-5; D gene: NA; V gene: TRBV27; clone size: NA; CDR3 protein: CASSWGREETQYF; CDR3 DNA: TGTGCCAGCAGTTGGGGACGGGAAGAGACCCAGTACTTC
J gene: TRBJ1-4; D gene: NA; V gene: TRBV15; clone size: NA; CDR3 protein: CATSRAGTEKLFF; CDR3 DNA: TGTGCCACCAGCAGAGCCGGGACAGAAAAACTGTTTTTT
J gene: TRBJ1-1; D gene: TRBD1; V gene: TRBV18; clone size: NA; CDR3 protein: CASSTERGHTEAFF; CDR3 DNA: TGTGCCAGCTCCACGGAAAGGGGGCACACTGAAGCTTTCTTT
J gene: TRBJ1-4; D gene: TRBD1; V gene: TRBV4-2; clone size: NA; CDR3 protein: CASSPRGPEEKLFF; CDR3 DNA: TGTGCCAGCAGCCCGAGGGGGCCGGAGGAAAAACTGTTTTTT
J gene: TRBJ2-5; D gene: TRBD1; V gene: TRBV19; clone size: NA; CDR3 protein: CASSLAGQGSQETQYF; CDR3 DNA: TGTGCCAGTAGTCTCGCGGGACAGGGTAGCCAAGAGACCCAGTACTTC
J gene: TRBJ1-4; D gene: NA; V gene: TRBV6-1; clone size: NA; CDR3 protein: CASLWRGEKLFF; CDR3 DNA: TGTGCCAGCCTCTGGCGGGGGGAAAAACTGTTTTTT
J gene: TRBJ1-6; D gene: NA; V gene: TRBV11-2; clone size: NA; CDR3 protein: CASSLRGAGPLHF; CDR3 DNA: TGTGCCAGCAGCTTAAGGGGGGCTGGGCCCCTCCACTTT
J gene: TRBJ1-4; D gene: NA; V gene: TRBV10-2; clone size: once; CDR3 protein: CASTLNQRNEKLFF; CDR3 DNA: TGCGCCAGCACTCTTAATCAGCGGAATGAAAAACTGTTTTTT
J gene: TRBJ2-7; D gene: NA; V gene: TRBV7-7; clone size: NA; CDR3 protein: CASSLDSAYDEQYF; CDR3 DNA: TGTGCTAGCAGCCTCGACAGCGCCTACGACGAGCAGTACTTC
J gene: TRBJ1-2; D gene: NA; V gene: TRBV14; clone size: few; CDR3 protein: CASSQDWRGYTF; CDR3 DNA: TGTGCCAGCAGCCAAGACTGGCGTGGCTACACCTTC
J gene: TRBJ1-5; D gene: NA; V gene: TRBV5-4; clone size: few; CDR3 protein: CASSLGDGYSNQPQHF; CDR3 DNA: TGTGCCAGCAGCTTGGGGGACGGATATAGCAATCAGCCCCAGCATTTT
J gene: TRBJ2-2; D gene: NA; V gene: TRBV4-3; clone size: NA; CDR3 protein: CASSQIFLGPIGGELFF; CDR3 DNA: TGCGCCAGCAGCCAAATATTTCTGGGGCCGATAGGCGGGGAGCTGTTTTTT
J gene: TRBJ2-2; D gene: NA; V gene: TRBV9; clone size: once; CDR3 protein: CASSPHGGPGELFF; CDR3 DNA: TGTGCCAGCAGCCCCCACGGGGGACCCGGGGAGCTGTTTTTT
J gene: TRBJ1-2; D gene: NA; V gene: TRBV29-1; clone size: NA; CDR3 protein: CSVGEGNYGYTF; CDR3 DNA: TGCAGCGTTGGGGAGGGGAACTATGGCTACACCTTC
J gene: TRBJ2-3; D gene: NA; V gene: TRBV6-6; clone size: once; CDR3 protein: CASSPATRADTQYF; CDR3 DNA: TGTGCCAGCAGCCCGGCGACTAGGGCAGATACGCAGTATTTT
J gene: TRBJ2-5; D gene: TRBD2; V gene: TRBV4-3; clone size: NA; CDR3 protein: CASSLRGQAGETQYF; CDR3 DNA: TGCGCCAGCAGCCTAAGAGGGCAAGCGGGGGAGACCCAGTACTTC
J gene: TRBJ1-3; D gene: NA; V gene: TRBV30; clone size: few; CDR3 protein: CAWSVRRRNSGNTIYF; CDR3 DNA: TGTGCCTGGAGTGTGAGGCGGCGGAACTCTGGAAACACCATATATTTT
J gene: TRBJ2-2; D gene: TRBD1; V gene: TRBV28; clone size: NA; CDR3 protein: CASRLDRGNTGELFF; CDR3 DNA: TGTGCCAGCAGACTTGACAGGGGGAACACCGGGGAGCTGTTTTTT
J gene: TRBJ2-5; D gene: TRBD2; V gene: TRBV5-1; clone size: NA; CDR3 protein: CASSLALAGVGETQYF; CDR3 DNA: TGCGCCAGCAGCTTGGCACTAGCGGGAGTAGGTGAGACCCAGTACTTC
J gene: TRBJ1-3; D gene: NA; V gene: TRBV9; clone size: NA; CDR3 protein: CASSPTGISGNTIYF; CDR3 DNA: TGTGCCAGCAGTCCTACAGGTATCTCCGGAAACACCATATATTTT
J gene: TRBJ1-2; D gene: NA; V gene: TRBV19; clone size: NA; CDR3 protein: CASSQPGGATNYGYTF; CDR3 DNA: TGTGCCAGCTCCCAACCGGGGGGGGCTACTAACTATGGCTACACCTTC
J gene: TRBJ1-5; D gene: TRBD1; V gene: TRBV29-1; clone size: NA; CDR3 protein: CSAGQANQPQHF; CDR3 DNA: TGCAGCGCCGGACAGGCGAATCAGCCCCAGCATTTT
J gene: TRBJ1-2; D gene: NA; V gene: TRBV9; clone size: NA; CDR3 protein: CASSQRGNDGYTF; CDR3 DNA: TGTGCCAGCAGCCAGCGAGGTAATGATGGCTACACCTTC
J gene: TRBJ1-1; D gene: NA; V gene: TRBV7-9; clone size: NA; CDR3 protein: CASSFRTDHTEAFF; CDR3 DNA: TGTGCCAGCAGCTTCAGGACAGATCACACTGAAGCTTTCTTT
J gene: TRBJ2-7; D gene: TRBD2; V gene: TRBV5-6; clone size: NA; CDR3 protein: CASSSAGGLLLEQYF; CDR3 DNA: TGTGCCAGCAGCTCCGCGGGGGGGCTCCTCCTCGAGCAGTACTTC
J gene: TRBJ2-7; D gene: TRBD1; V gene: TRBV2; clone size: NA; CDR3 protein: CASRLGQDHEQYF; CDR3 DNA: TGTGCCAGCAGGTTGGGACAGGACCACGAGCAGTACTTC
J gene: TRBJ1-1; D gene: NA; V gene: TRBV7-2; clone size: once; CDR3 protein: CASSLGPPTAEAFF; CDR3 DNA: TGTGCCAGCAGCTTAGGACCACCCACAGCTGAAGCTTTCTTT